This passage covers 27 T cell receptor beta chains from one sample sequenced in a study of T cells in tumors after PD-1 blockade (dated 2019 in TCRdb). The library was prepared using the immunoSEQ multiplex PCR assay. TCRdb provides this immuneACCESS table in a form limited to in-frame rearrangements. Some clones are lacking; in checked studies, under half of them reflect an unresolved V gene, and why the rest are absent is not known. The sample table contains about 59,000 clones; only one count was recorded for roughly 75% of them. The biggest ten clones account for about an eighth of the sample. The sample's time point label is to be understood as: before anti-PD-1 therapy. The sequences come from PBMCs, collected before anti-PD-1 treatment. The receptors shown here come from a human donor with basal cell carcinoma.

The CDR3 nucleotides are TGTGCCAGCACGCGGGCCGCCGGAGGGGGCGAGCAGTACTTC. This gives the protein CASTRAAGGGEQYF. This chain connects TRBV6-1 to TRBJ2-7, with D perhaps being TRBD1 or TRBD2 (6 bases each). With 7 bases removed from V and 6 bases from J, the gap between germline ends came to 19 bases. The CDR3 spans 14 residues. CDR1 and CDR2 from the germline V gene are MNHNS and SASEGT.

The V and J genes are TRBV4-1 and TRBJ1-2; no clear D gene. Trimming stripped 1 base from V and 4 bases from J, with 7 bases between. This CDR3 has 13 residues. CDR1 is MGHRA and CDR2 is YSYEKL in the germline V gene. This CDR3 is CASSQVIGYGYTF. DNA of the CDR3: TGCGCCAGCAGCCAAGTTATCGGCTATGGCTACACCTTC.

The gene calls are TRBV19 and TRBJ2-1; D perhaps matches TRBD2 (6 bases). The germline V gene has CDR1 LNHDA and CDR2 SQIVND (reference sequence). V lost 7 bases and J 7 bases, leaving 14 bases between the germline ends. The CDR3 spans 13 residues. CDR3 protein: CASNPSAGNEQFF. CDR3 nucleotide sequence: TGTGCCAGTAACCCTAGCGCGGGGAATGAGCAGTTCTTC.

The V and J genes are TRBV25-1 and TRBJ2-2, with 8 bases that match TRBD2. Germline V CDR1 and CDR2: MGHDK, SYGVNS. The CDR3 spans 16 residues. V gave up 3 bases and J gave up 4 bases; unmatched junction bases: 7. CDR3 nucleotide sequence: TGTGCCAGCAGTGATTCCGGGGGGGCCATCACCGGGGAGCTGTTTTTT. Encoded protein: CASSDSGGAITGELFF.

This clone was seen a few times. This chain joins TRBV6-5 and TRBJ1-4, with unresolved D. Germline V gives CDR1 MNHEY, CDR2 SVGAGI. The CDR3 spans 13 residues. The V gene lost 5 bases and the J gene lost 6 bases, with 10 bases spanning the gap. The CDR3 reads CASSLVPDEKLFF. CDR3 nucleotides: TGTGCCAGCAGTCTAGTCCCGGATGAAAAACTGTTTTTT.

The J gene is TRBJ2-5, the V gene TRBV7-9; TRBD1 matches 8 bases. Germline lookup yields CDR1 SEHNR and CDR2 FQNEAQ (reference sequence). The trim removed 5 bases at V and 7 bases at J, leaving 6 bases unmatched. This CDR3 region has 13 residues. Here the CDR3 reads CASSTTGVGTQYF. Here the CDR3 DNA reads TGTGCCAGCAGCACGACAGGGGTCGGGACCCAGTACTTC.

The chain joins TRBV25-1 to TRBJ1-2; 8 bases agree with TRBD1. The CDR3 extends over 12 amino acids. Germline loops: CDR1 MGHDK, CDR2 SYGVNS. Trimming took 5 bases from V and 8 from J; bases not matched to a gene: 4. Here the CDR3 reads CASSQGAWGYTF. In DNA form, the CDR3 reads TGTGCCAGCAGTCAGGGGGCGTGGGGCTACACCTTC.

The chain recombines TRBV6-5 with TRBJ1-1, with D possibly matching TRBD1 (6 bases). Germline CDR1 reads MNHEY; CDR2 reads SVGAGI. The V gene lost 0 bases and the J gene lost 1 base, with 9 bases spanning the gap. This CDR3 contains 15 residues. CDR3 DNA sequence: TGTGCCAGCAGTTACTCCCGACAGGAGAACACTGAAGCTTTCTTT. This translates into CASSYSRQENTEAFF.

The chain carries TRBV18 and TRBJ2-7; 8 bases are a match to TRBD2. Germline trimming cut 0 bases from V and 0 bases from J; bases unmatched to any gene: 1. This CDR3 comprises 15 residues. Per germline, CDR1 KGHSH and CDR2 LQKENI. CDR3 protein: CASSPPGGGSYEQYF. CDR3 DNA sequence: TGTGCCAGCTCACCACCCGGGGGGGGCTCCTACGAGCAGTACTTC. The whole variable domain, filled in from reference TRBV18 and TRBJ2-7, reads NAGVMQNPRHLVRRRGQEARLRCSPMKGHSHVYWYRQLPEEGLKFMVYLQKENIIDESGMPKERFSAEFPKEGPSILRIQQVVRGDSAAYFCASSPPGGGSYEQYFGPGTRLTVT.

The chain combines TRBV5-1 with TRBJ2-3; 11 nucleotides agree with TRBD2. There are 16 residues in the CDR3. J gave up 1 base and V 3 bases, and 4 bases lay outside the gene matches. Germline CDR1 SGHRS, CDR2 YFSETQ. CDR3 sequence reads: CASSSLTSGGTDTQYF. CDR3 DNA: TGCGCCAGCAGCTCACTGACTAGCGGGGGCACAGATACGCAGTATTTT.

The V and J genes are TRBV6-5 and TRBJ2-3, with 8 bases that match TRBD2. Unmatched junction bases numbered 7, after V lost 4 bases and J lost 1 base. The CDR3 has 16 amino acids. Germline V gene data show CDR1 as MNHEY and CDR2 as SVGAGI. The DNA for the CDR3 is TGTGCCAGCAGTTTTCCTAGCGGGTTATGCACAGATACGCAGTATTTT. This translates into CASSFPSGLCTDTQYF.

The chain joins TRBV5-1 to TRBJ2-2, with TRBD2 matching over 11 bases. The CDR3 runs 15 residues. Germline lookup yields CDR1 SGHRS and CDR2 YFSETQ. With V trimmed by 6 bases and J by 1 base, 2 bases remained unmatched. The CDR3 DNA reads as TGCGCCAGCAAACTAGCGGGGGTGAACACCGGGGAGCTGTTTTTT. Translation: CASKLAGVNTGELFF.

This clone came up once. The chain's CDR3 is CASSLGFAGGQKTQYF. Here the CDR3 DNA reads TGTGCCAGCAGCTTAGGGTTTGCGGGGGGGCAGAAGACCCAGTACTTC. The chain carries TRBV7-2 and TRBJ2-5; TRBD2 matches at 9 bases. Looked up from germline, CDR1 is SGHTA and CDR2 is FQGNSA. Trimming cost V 1 base and J 6 bases; bases outside gene matches: 9. This CDR3 is built from 16 residues.

The chain employs TRBV2 and TRBJ1-5, with a tentative D call TRBD1 (6 bases). The CDR3 is 16 residues long. Trimming stripped 5 bases from V and 4 bases from J, with 18 bases between. Germline assignment: CDR1 SNHLY and CDR2 FYNNEI. The CDR3 loop is CASSHRQGPRNQPQHF. The CDR3 DNA reads TGTGCCAGCAGTCATCGTCAGGGGCCGAGGAATCAGCCCCAGCATTTT.

This chain uses TRBV5-1 with TRBJ2-1, with 8 bases matching TRBD2. The germline CDR1 and CDR2 sequences are SGHRS and YFSETQ. The CDR3 is 16 amino acids. The junction had 11 bases not matched to a gene; V was cut back by 9 bases and J by 0 bases. CDR3 amino acids: CANPEVGGDSYNEQFF. CDR3 DNA sequence: TGCGCCAACCCTGAAGTCGGGGGGGACTCCTACAATGAGCAGTTCTTC.

The chain is built from TRBV28 and TRBJ2-5; TRBD2 matches at 11 bases. CDR3 length: 15 amino acids. Looked up from germline, CDR1 is MDHEN and CDR2 is SYDVKM. V lost 5 bases, J lost 5 bases, and 7 bases stayed unmatched. The CDR3 coding sequence is TGTGCCAGCAGTGCCGGGGCTAGCGGGGGGGAGACCCAGTACTTC. As protein: CASSAGASGGETQYF.

The chain employs TRBV7-8 and TRBJ1-3, with 7 bases that match TRBD1. The CDR3 is 16 amino acids. The V and J ends lost 5 bases and 4 bases, in that order; junction bases with no gene match: 11. Germline CDR1 SGHVS, CDR2 FQNEAQ. CDR3 protein: CASSGRDSLAGNTIYF. The CDR3 DNA follows: TGTGCCAGCAGCGGGCGGGACAGTCTTGCCGGAAACACCATATATTTT.

V usage is TRBV6-5 and J usage is TRBJ1-2; TRBD1 is a possible D gene (5 bases). CDR3 length: 16 residues. From germline, CDR1 is MNHEY and CDR2 SVGAGI. V was cut by 2 bases and J by 4 bases, with 17 bases left in between. The DNA for the CDR3 is TGTGCCAGCAGTTACCTTAAAAGGCCGAGGGGCTATGGCTACACCTTC. Protein: CASSYLKRPRGYGYTF.

Only one count was recorded for this clone. The DNA of the CDR3 is TGTGCCAGCAGCGTAGCTCCTAGCGGGGGGGTGAATGAGCAGTTCTTC. Its protein product is CASSVAPSGGVNEQFF. This chain links TRBV9 with TRBJ2-1; 12 nucleotides agree with TRBD2. After removal of 0 bases from V and 7 bases from J, the junction contained 5 bases not matched to a gene. CDR1 is SGDLS and CDR2 is YYNGEE in the germline V gene. The CDR3 runs to 16 residues.

The chain has TRBV5-1 and TRBJ1-2; perhaps TRBD1 as D (5 bases). Trimming shortened V by 0 bases and J by 3 bases, and 6 bases separated the two germline ends. Germline-derived CDR1 and CDR2 are SGHRS and YFSETQ. CDR3 length equals 13 residues. For the CDR3, the DNA is TGCGCCAGCAGCTTGGCGGGGGACTATGGCTACACCTTC. Its protein product is CASSLAGDYGYTF.

V usage is TRBV7-9 and J usage is TRBJ2-3; D ambiguous. The length of the CDR3 is 14 residues. The ends were cut back, 4 bases at V and 4 bases at J, with 12 bases in the middle. Germline CDR1 SEHNR, CDR2 FQNEAQ (reference sequence). The CDR3 sequence: CASSSDPPADTQYF. CDR3 DNA: TGTGCCAGCAGCTCCGACCCGCCCGCAGATACGCAGTATTTT.

The chain recombines TRBV19 with TRBJ1-1; D is unresolved. V was cut by 6 bases and J by 5 bases, with 10 bases left in between. The CDR3 totals 12 residues. From germline, CDR1 is LNHDA and CDR2 SQIVND (reference sequence). The CDR3 coding sequence is TGTGCCAGTAGCCAGATTGGGACTGAAGCTTTCTTT. It yields the protein CASSQIGTEAFF.

The V and J genes are TRBV5-1 and TRBJ2-5, with TRBD1 identical over 10 bases. Germline loops: CDR1 SGHRS, CDR2 YFSETQ. The trim removed 3 bases at V and 2 bases at J, leaving 4 bases unmatched. The CDR3 is made up of 15 amino acids. CDR3 coding DNA: TGCGCCAGCAGCTCCAAGGACAGGGGGCAAGAGACCCAGTACTTC. Translating it yields CASSSKDRGQETQYF.

CDR3 loop: CASSLGDRGGTQYF. The CDR3 nucleotides read TGTGCCAGCAGCTTGGGGGACAGGGGAGGGACCCAGTACTTC. The V and J genes are TRBV5-6 and TRBJ2-5; 10 positions agree with TRBD1. The trim removed 0 bases at V and 7 bases at J, leaving 3 bases unmatched. This CDR3 region has 14 residues. From germline, CDR1 is SGHDT and CDR2 YYEEEE.

The chain has TRBV2 and TRBJ1-3; the match to TRBD1 covers 9 bases. The CDR3 is 16 amino acids. The germline CDR1 and CDR2 sequences are SNHLY and FYNNEI. V lost 6 bases, J lost 0 bases, and 6 bases stayed unmatched. CDR3 residues: CASSPQGANSGNTIYF. The CDR3 DNA reads TGTGCCAGCAGCCCACAGGGGGCAAACTCTGGAAACACCATATATTTT.

The J gene is TRBJ2-7, the V gene TRBV27, with 9 bases matching TRBD2. The CDR3 consists of 14 residues. The junction had 4 bases not matched to a gene; V was cut back by 6 bases and J by 1 base. Germline-derived CDR1 and CDR2 are MNHEY and SMNVEV (reference sequence). CDR3 nucleotide sequence: TGTGCCAGCAGGAGCGGGGGGCCATCCTACGAGCAGTACTTC. Amino acids: CASRSGGPSYEQYF.

The chain joins TRBV5-1 to TRBJ2-2; D gene uncertain. Trimming left V 7 bases short and J 0 bases short, with 10 bases between. The CDR3 has 14 residues. CDR1 and CDR2 (germline): SGHRS, YFSETQ. CDR3 DNA: TGCGCCAGCCGATGGTTCGCGAACACCGGGGAGCTGTTTTTT. This translates into CASRWFANTGELFF. Looking up the rest from reference TRBV5-1 and TRBJ2-2 gives the full variable domain: KAGVTQTPRYLIKTRGQQVTLSCSPISGHRSVSWYQQTPGQGLQFLFEYFSETQRNKGNFPGRFSGRQFSNSRSEMNVSTLELGDSALYLCASRWFANTGELFFGEGSRLTVL.